This T cell receptor beta chain was identified in a study of control samples from healthy donors and cancer patients. Data came from immunoSEQ multiplex PCR; TCRdb stores just in-frame clones and leaves some out. The sample has 200,000 to 250,000 clones, 85% to 95% seen once; the top ten hold approximately 1.6%. From germline, CDR1 is SNHLY and CDR2 FYNNEI. This CDR3 is built from 13 residues. V lost 7 bases to trimming and J lost 1 base, with 8 bases between them. Sequencing input: blood. This clonotype originated in a man aged 45-65 years in good health. The V gene is TRBV2, the J gene TRBJ1-5; D remains ambiguous. CDR3 protein: CASNPDSNQPQHF. The DNA of the CDR3 is TGTGCCAGCAACCCGGACAGCAATCAGCCCCAGCATTTT.